The entry below gives a single T cell receptor beta chain sequence along with its context. This entry is derived from a study of blood T cell repertoires in COVID-19. Study as a whole: PBMCs, B-cell-depleted T cells, or T cells were the source of the cDNA or gDNA that made up the material.

Germline-derived CDR1 and CDR2 are MNHEY and SVGAGI. There are 16 residues in the CDR3. V shed 0 bases and J shed 6 bases, with 17 bases lying between them. As originally analysed: It was from reference gene primer amplification that nucleated cell counts were estimated. This table comes from immunoSEQ multiplex PCR, and its TCRdb copy is limited to in-frame clones, with some not included. The DNA was the basis for D and trimming; V, J and clone size are from that table. The data contain roughly 250,000 clones, about 85% of them singletons. The sample was peripheral blood. The sequence was obtained from a man between 60 and 70 years old who had recovered from COVID-19. The rearrangement joins TRBV6-5 to TRBJ1-2; D possibly corresponds to TRBD1 (6 bases). The CDR3: CASSYSNSGGPNGYTF. The CDR3 nucleotides read TGTGCCAGCAGTTACTCGAATTCGGGGGGCCCTAATGGCTACACCTTC.